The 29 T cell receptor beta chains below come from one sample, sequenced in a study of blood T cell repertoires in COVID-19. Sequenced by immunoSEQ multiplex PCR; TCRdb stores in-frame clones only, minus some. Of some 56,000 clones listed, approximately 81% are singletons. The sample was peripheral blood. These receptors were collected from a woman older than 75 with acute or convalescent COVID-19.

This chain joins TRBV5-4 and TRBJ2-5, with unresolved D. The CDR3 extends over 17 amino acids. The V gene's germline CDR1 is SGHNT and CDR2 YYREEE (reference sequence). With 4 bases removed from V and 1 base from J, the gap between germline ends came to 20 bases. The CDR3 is CASSPRLQALGQETQYF. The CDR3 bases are TGTGCCAGCAGCCCCCGCCTCCAAGCGTTGGGCCAAGAGACCCAGTACTTC.

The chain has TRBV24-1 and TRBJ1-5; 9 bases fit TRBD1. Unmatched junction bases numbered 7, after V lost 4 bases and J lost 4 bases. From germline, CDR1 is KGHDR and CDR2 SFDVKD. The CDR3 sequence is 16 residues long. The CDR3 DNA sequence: TGTGCCACCAGTGACGCCGGGACAGGGCGAAATCAGCCCCAGCATTTT. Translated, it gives CATSDAGTGRNQPQHF.

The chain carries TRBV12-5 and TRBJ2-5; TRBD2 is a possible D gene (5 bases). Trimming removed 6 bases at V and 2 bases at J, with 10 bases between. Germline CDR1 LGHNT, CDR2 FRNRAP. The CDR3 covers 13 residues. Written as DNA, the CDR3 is TGTGCTAGTGGGGGTTCGGGGCAAGAGACCCAGTACTTC. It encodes CASGGSGQETQYF.

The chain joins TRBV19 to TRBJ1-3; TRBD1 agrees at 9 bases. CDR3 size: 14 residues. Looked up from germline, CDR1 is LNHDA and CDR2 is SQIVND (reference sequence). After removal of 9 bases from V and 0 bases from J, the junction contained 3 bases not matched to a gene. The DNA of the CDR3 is TGTGCCAGCTGGACAGGGGACTCTGGAAACACCATATATTTT. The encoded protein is CASWTGDSGNTIYF.

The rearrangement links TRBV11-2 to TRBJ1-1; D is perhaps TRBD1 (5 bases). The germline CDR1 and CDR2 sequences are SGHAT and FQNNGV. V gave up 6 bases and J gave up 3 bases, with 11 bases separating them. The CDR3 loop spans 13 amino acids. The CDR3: CASSPGVYTEAFF. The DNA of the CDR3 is TGTGCCAGCAGTCCGGGGGTTTACACTGAAGCTTTCTTT.

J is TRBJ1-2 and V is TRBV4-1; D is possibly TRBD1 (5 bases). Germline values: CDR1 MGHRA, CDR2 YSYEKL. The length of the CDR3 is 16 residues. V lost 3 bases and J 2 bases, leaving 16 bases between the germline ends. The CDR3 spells CASSHPGARGNYGYTF. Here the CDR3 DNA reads TGCGCCAGCAGCCATCCCGGGGCTCGGGGGAACTATGGCTACACCTTC.

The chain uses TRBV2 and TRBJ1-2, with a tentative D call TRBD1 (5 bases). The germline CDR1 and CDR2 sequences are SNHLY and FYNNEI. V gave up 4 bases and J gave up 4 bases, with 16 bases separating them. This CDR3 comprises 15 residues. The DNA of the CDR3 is TGTGCCAGCAGTGCAGAGGACACCAGCACCTATGGCTACACCTTC. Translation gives CASSAEDTSTYGYTF.

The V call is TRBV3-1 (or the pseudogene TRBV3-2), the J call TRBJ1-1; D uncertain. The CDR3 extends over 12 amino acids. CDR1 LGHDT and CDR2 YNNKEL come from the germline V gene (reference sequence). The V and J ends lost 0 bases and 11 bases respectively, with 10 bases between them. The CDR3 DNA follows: TGTGCCAGCAGCCAAGATAGTCGGCGGGCTTTCTTT. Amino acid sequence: CASSQDSRRAFF.

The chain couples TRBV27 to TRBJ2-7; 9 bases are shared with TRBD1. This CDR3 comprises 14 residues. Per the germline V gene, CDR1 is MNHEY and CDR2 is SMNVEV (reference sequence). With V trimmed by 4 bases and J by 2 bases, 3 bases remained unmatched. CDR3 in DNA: TGTGCCAGCAGTTCGGGACAGGGTCCCTACGAGCAGTACTTC. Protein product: CASSSGQGPYEQYF.

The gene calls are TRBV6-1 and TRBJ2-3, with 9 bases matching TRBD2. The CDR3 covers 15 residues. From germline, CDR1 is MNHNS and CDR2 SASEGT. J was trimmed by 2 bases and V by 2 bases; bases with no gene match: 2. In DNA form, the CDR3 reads TGTGCCAGCAGTGAACTAGCGGGGACCACAGATACGCAGTATTTT. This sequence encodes CASSELAGTTDTQYF.

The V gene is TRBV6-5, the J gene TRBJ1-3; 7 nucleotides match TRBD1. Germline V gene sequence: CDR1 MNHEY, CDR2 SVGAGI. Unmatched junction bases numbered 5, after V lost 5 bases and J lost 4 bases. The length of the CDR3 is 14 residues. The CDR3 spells CASSRGTDGNTIYF. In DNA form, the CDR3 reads TGTGCCAGCAGTAGGGGGACAGACGGAAACACCATATATTTT.

The CDR3 nucleotides are TGTGCCAGCAGTTTTGAGGTCGGGATGGGTCAGCCCCAGCATTTT. This codes for CASSFEVGMGQPQHF. This chain connects TRBV2 to TRBJ1-5; no reliable D call. The CDR3 extends over 15 amino acids. V was trimmed by 5 bases and J by 6 bases, leaving 17 bases between them. Germline assignment: CDR1 SNHLY and CDR2 FYNNEI. Using reference TRBV2 and TRBJ1-5 for the parts outside the CDR3, the full variable domain is EPEVTQTPSHQVTQMGQEVILRCVPISNHLYFYWYRQILGQKVEFLVSFYNNEISEKSEIFDDQFSVERPDGSNFTLKIRSTKLEDSAMYFCASSFEVGMGQPQHFGDGTRLSIL.

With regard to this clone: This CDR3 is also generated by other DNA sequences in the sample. In DNA, the CDR3 is TGTGCCAGCAGTTACCCAATGAACACTGAAGCTTTCTTT. It yields the protein CASSYPMNTEAFF. The genes are TRBV6-2 or TRBV6-3 and TRBJ1-1; D remains ambiguous. Between the trimmed V and J ends, which lost 2 bases and 0 bases, there was a span of 4 bases. The CDR3 covers 13 residues. Germline lookup yields CDR1 MNHEY and CDR2 SVGEGT.

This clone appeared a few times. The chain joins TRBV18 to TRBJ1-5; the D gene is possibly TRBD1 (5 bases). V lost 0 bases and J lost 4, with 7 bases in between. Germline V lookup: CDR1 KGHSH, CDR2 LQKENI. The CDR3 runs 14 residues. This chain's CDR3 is CASSPPGGNQPQHF. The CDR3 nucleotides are TGTGCCAGCTCACCACCGGGGGGGAATCAGCCCCAGCATTTT.

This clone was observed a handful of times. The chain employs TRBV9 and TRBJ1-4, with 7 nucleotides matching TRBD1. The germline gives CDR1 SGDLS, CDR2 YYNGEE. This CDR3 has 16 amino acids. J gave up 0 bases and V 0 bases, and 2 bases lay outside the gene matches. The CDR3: CASSVGQGATNEKLFF. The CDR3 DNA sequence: TGTGCCAGCAGCGTAGGGCAGGGGGCAACTAATGAAAAACTGTTTTTT.

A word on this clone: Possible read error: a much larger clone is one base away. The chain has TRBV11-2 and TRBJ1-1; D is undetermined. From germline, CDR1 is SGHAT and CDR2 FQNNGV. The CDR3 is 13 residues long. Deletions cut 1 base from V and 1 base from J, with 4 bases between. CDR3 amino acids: CASSLGGNTEAFF. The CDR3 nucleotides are TGTGCCAGCAGCTTAGGAGGGAACACTGAAGCTTTCTTT.

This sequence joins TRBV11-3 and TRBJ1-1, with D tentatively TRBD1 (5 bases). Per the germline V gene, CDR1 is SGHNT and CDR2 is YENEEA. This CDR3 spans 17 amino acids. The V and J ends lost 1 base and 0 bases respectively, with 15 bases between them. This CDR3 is CASSLGRGKPMNTEAFF. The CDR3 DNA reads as TGTGCCAGCAGCTTAGGTCGGGGGAAGCCCATGAACACTGAAGCTTTCTTT.

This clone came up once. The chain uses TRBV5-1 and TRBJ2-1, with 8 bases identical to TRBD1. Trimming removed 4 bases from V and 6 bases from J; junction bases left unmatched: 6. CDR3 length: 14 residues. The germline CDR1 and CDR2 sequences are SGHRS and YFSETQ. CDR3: CASSPGQEVNEQFF. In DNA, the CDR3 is TGCGCCAGCAGCCCGGGACAGGAGGTCAATGAGCAGTTCTTC.

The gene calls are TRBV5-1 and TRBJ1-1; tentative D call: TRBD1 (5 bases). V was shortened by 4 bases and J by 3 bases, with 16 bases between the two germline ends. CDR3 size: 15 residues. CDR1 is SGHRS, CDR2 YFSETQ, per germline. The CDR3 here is CASSPRWGGDTEAFF. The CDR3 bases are TGCGCCAGCAGCCCCCGATGGGGGGGAGACACTGAAGCTTTCTTT.

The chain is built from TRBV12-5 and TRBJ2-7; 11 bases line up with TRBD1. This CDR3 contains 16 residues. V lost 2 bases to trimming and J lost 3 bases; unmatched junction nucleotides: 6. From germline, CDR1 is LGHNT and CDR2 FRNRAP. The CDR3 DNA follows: TGTGCTAGTGGTTTGAGGACAGGGGGCGAAAGCTACGAGCAGTACTTC. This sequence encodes CASGLRTGGESYEQYF.

In DNA form, the CDR3 reads TGTGCCACCCAGACTAGCGGGGGGTCTCAAGAGACCCAGTACTTC. Translation: CATQTSGGSQETQYF. The chain combines TRBV10-3 with TRBJ2-5, with 13 positions matching TRBD2. After removal of 10 bases from V and 2 bases from J, the junction contained 7 bases not matched to a gene. There are 15 residues in the CDR3. Germline V CDR1 and CDR2: ENHRY, SYGVKD.

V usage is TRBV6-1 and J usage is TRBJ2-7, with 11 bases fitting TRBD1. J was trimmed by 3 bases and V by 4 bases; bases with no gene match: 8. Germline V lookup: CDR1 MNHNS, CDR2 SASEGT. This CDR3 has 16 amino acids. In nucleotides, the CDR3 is TGTGCCAGCAGTGCAAGGCCGGGACAGGGGGGCTACGAGCAGTACTTC. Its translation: CASSARPGQGGYEQYF.

CDR3 in amino acids: CASRSASKETQYF. Here the CDR3 DNA reads TGCGCCAGCCGATCAGCTAGTAAAGAGACCCAGTACTTC. The gene calls are TRBV5-1 and TRBJ2-5; no clear D. The CDR3 spans 13 residues. The V end lost 7 bases, the J end lost 3 bases, and 13 bases lay between the germline ends. The germline gives CDR1 SGHRS, CDR2 YFSETQ.

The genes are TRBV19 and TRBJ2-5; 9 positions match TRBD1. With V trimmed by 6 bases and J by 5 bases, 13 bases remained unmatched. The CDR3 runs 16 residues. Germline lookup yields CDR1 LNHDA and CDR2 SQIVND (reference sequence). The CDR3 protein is CASSLNQAGTGETQYF. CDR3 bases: TGTGCCAGTAGCCTCAACCAAGCGGGGACAGGGGAGACCCAGTACTTC.

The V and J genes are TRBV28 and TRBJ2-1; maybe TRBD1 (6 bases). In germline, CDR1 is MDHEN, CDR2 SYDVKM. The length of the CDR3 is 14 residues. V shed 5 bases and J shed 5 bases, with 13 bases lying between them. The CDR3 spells CASSPGTYDNEQFF. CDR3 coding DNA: TGTGCCAGCAGTCCCGGGACATACGACAATGAGCAGTTCTTC.

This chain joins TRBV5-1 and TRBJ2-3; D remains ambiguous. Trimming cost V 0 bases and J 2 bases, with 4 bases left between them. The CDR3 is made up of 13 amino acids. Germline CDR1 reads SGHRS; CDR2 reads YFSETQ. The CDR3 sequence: CASSLGATDTQYF. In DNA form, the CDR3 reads TGCGCCAGCAGCTTGGGAGCCACAGATACGCAGTATTTT.

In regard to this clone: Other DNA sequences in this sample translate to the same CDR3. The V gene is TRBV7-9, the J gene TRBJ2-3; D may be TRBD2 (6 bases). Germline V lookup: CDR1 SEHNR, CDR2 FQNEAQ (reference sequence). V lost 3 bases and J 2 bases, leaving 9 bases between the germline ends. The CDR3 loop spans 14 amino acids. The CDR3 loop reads CASSLEGSTDTQYF. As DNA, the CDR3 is TGTGCCAGCAGCTTGGAGGGTTCCACAGATACGCAGTATTTT.

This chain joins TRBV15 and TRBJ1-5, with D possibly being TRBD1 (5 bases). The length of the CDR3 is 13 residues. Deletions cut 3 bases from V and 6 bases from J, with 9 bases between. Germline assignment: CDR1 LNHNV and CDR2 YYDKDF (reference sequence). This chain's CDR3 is CATSSRVTQPQHF. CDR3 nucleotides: TGTGCCACCAGCAGCAGGGTCACTCAGCCCCAGCATTTT.

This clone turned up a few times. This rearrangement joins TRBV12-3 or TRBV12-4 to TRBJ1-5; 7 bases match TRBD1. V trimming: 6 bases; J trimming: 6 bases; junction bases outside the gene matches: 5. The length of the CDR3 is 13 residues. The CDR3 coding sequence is TGTGCCAGCAGAGACAGGGCCACTCAGCCCCAGCATTTT. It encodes CASRDRATQPQHF.